This TCR beta chain emerged from a study of beta chain features in type 1 diabetes. Study results and caveats: A cDNA-based sequencing approach could over-represent cells with high TCR expression. People with Type 1 diabetes carried modestly yet significantly shorter TCRB CDR3s in all four CD4+ subsets. Short templates might get an advantage during PCR, and this would be equal in patients and controls. Relative to healthy donors, patients appeared to have naive, central memory and Treg TCRB repertoires that were more similar.

Regarding this clone: What it recognizes is unknown.

Reverse transcription of all isolated RNA meant that expressed TCRB transcripts were sequenced. Naive, central memory and regulatory T cell samples produced a mean of approximately 3.9 million reads. The table came from immunoSEQ multiplex PCR; TCRdb's copy has only in-frame clones and leaves some out. Of under 300,000 clones in the sample, roughly 21% were seen once. The V gene's germline CDR1 is MNHNY and CDR2 SVGAGI (reference sequence). The V and J ends lost 6 bases and 0 bases, in that order; junction bases with no gene match: 7. CDR3 length equals 15 residues. Sample: naive CD4+ T cells from blood. The sequence was collected from a woman aged 40-49 years with type 1 diabetes. The chain recombines TRBV6-6 with TRBJ2-7; the match to TRBD2 covers 8 bases. The CDR3 here is CASSLSGALSYEQYF. The CDR3 nucleotides read TGTGCCAGCAGCCTTAGCGGGGCCCTCTCCTACGAGCAGTACTTC.